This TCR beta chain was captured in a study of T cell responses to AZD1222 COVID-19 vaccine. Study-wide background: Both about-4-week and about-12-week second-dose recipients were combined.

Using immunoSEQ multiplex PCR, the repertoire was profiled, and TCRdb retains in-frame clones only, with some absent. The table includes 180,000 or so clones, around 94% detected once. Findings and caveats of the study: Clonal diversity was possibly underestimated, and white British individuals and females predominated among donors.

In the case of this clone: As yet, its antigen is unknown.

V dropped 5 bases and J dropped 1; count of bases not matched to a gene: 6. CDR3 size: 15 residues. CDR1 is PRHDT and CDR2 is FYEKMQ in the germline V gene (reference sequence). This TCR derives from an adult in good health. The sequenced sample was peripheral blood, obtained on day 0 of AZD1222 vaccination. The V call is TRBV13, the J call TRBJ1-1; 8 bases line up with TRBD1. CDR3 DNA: TGTGCCAGCAGCCCGAGCCAGGGGGCGAACACTGAAGCTTTCTTT. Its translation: CASSPSQGANTEAFF.